This passage covers 27 T cell receptor beta chains from one sample sequenced in a study of blood T cell repertoires in COVID-19. TCRdb's copy holds only in-frame clones and misses some; the assay was immunoSEQ multiplex PCR. The data contain tens of thousands of clones, around 80% of them singletons. The source material was peripheral blood. These receptors were collected from a woman of 80 years or more with active or convalescent COVID-19.

The V call is TRBV6-2 or TRBV6-3, the J call TRBJ2-7, with TRBD1 matching over 9 bases. Germline-derived CDR1 and CDR2 are MNHEY and SVGEGT. CDR3 length equals 16 residues. The ends lost 2 bases at V and 3 bases at J; junction bases unmatched: 8. The CDR3 here is CASSYAGTGSIYEQYF. The DNA for the CDR3 is TGTGCCAGCAGTTACGCCGGGACAGGGAGCATCTACGAGCAGTACTTC.

The gene calls are TRBV9 and TRBJ1-1; D uncertain. Trimming shortened V by 0 bases and J by 1 base, and 10 bases separated the two germline ends. This CDR3 is 15 amino acids long. CDR1 and CDR2 from the germline V gene are SGDLS and YYNGEE. Here the CDR3 reads CASSVGLEENTEAFF. The CDR3 nucleotides are TGTGCCAGCAGCGTAGGATTAGAGGAGAACACTGAAGCTTTCTTT. Filled out from reference TRBV9 and TRBJ1-1, the complete variable domain reads DSGVTQTPKHLITATGQRVTLRCSPRSGDLSVYWYQQSLDQGLQFLIQYYNGEERAKGNILERFSAQQFPDLHSELNLSSLELGDSALYFCASSVGLEENTEAFFGQGTRLTVV.

In nucleotides, the CDR3 is TGTGCCACCCAGGGGTCTAATGAAAAACTGTTTTTT. As protein: CATQGSNEKLFF. J is TRBJ1-4 and V is TRBV28; D is perhaps TRBD1 (6 bases). This CDR3 is 12 amino acids long. V gave up 10 bases and J gave up 3 bases, with 9 bases separating them. Germline V CDR1 and CDR2: MDHEN, SYDVKM.

V is TRBV5-8 and J is TRBJ2-7; D may be TRBD1 or TRBD2 (7 bases each). Between the trimmed V and J ends, which lost 4 bases and 4 bases, there was a span of 15 bases. CDR3 length: 14 residues. Germline V gene lookup returns CDR1 SGHTS and CDR2 YDEGEE. This CDR3 is CASSLGGGRYEQYF. The CDR3 bases are TGTGCCAGCAGCCTGGGAGGGGGCAGGTACGAGCAGTACTTC.

The chain joins TRBV4-3 to TRBJ2-1, with D maybe TRBD1 (5 bases). The ends were cut back, 0 bases at V and 9 bases at J, with 12 bases in the middle. Per the germline V gene, CDR1 is LGHNA and CDR2 is YSLEER. The CDR3 length is 14 residues. The chain's CDR3 is CASSQDRGRTEQFF. In DNA form, the CDR3 reads TGCGCCAGCAGCCAAGATAGGGGAAGGACTGAGCAGTTCTTC.

V usage is TRBV5-1 and J usage is TRBJ1-1; weak D call: TRBD1 (5 bases). The CDR3 consists of 15 residues. V shed 0 bases and J shed 1 base, with 10 bases lying between them. Germline CDR1 SGHRS, CDR2 YFSETQ. CDR3 coding DNA: TGCGCCAGCAGCTTGGACAGGTTGGGGAACACTGAAGCTTTCTTT. Its translation is CASSLDRLGNTEAFF.

The chain joins TRBV7-9 to TRBJ2-7; D not resolved. Looked up from germline, CDR1 is SEHNR and CDR2 is FQNEAQ (reference sequence). The length of the CDR3 is 12 residues. Trimming cost V 6 bases and J 1 base, with 7 bases left between them. Here the CDR3 reads CASSYGSYEQYF. In DNA, the CDR3 is TGTGCCAGCAGTTACGGGTCCTACGAGCAGTACTTC. The full variable domain, in which reference TRBV7-9 and TRBJ2-7 provide the parts outside the CDR3, is DTGVSQNPRHKITKRGQNVTFRCDPISEHNRLYWYRQTLGQGPEFLTYFQNEAQLEKSRLLSDRFSAERPKGSFSTLEIQRTEQGDSAMYLCASSYGSYEQYFGPGTRLTVT.

The chain uses TRBV5-1 and TRBJ1-1; TRBD1 matches 7 bases. This CDR3 contains 13 residues. With V trimmed by 3 bases and J by 5 bases, 4 bases remained unmatched. From germline, CDR1 is SGHRS and CDR2 YFSETQ. Here the CDR3 reads CASSWQGETEAFF. In DNA form, the CDR3 reads TGCGCCAGCAGCTGGCAGGGGGAGACTGAAGCTTTCTTT.

This rearrangement joins TRBV7-9 to TRBJ1-5; 7 bases are shared with TRBD1. This CDR3 has 17 residues. V shed 5 bases, J shed 7 bases, and the junction held 17 bases outside the gene matches. The V gene's germline CDR1 is SEHNR and CDR2 FQNEAQ (reference sequence). The CDR3 DNA reads TGTGCCAGCAGCACCGCCGATCGAGACAGGGCGGGACAGCCCCAGCATTTT. This sequence encodes CASSTADRDRAGQPQHF.

The V gene is TRBV29-1, the J gene TRBJ2-2, with 9 nucleotides matching TRBD1. Germline CDR1 is SQVTM and CDR2 is ANQGSEA. This CDR3 region has 14 residues. The trim removed 6 bases at V and 5 bases at J, leaving 7 bases unmatched. In DNA form, the CDR3 reads TGCAGCGTGGGGGACAGGGCGTGGACCGGGGAGCTGTTTTTT. Residues: CSVGDRAWTGELFF.

The CDR3 is CASSEWMTGSIYF. CDR3 coding DNA: TGTGCCAGCAGTGAATGGATGACAGGGTCCATATATTTT. The chain is built from TRBV6-1 and TRBJ1-3, with 7 positions matching TRBD1. CDR1 and CDR2 from the germline V gene are MNHNS and SASEGT. This CDR3 has 13 amino acids. With 2 bases clipped from V and 11 bases from J, the junction kept 6 bases outside the gene matches.

V and J are TRBV5-1 and TRBJ2-2; no firm D call. The CDR3 covers 15 residues. Germline loops: CDR1 SGHRS, CDR2 YFSETQ. V lost 2 bases and J 0 bases, leaving 8 bases between the germline ends. The CDR3 DNA reads TGCGCCAGCAGCTTTCGGGTGTCGAACACCGGGGAGCTGTTTTTT. Its protein is CASSFRVSNTGELFF. Together with reference TRBV5-1 and TRBJ2-2, the CDR3 gives the full variable domain: KAGVTQTPRYLIKTRGQQVTLSCSPISGHRSVSWYQQTPGQGLQFLFEYFSETQRNKGNFPGRFSGRQFSNSRSEMNVSTLELGDSALYLCASSFRVSNTGELFFGEGSRLTVL.

The chain employs TRBV30 and TRBJ1-2, with unresolved D. Trimming took 1 base from V and 7 from J, leaving 7 bases between them. Germline CDR1 reads GTSNPN; CDR2 reads SVGIG (reference sequence). The CDR3 extends over 11 amino acids. This CDR3 reads CAWSGEAGYTF. The CDR3 nucleotides are TGTGCCTGGAGTGGCGAGGCTGGCTACACCTTC.

V is TRBV18 and J is TRBJ2-7, with 9 bases aligning to TRBD1. Unmatched junction bases numbered 6, after V lost 3 bases and J lost 3 bases. The CDR3 runs to 15 residues. Per the germline V gene, CDR1 is KGHSH and CDR2 is LQKENI. The CDR3 is CASSPGTGNGYEQYF. The DNA of the CDR3 is TGTGCCAGCTCACCGGGGACAGGGAACGGCTACGAGCAGTACTTC.

This clone was seen ten or more times. This chain links TRBV24-1 with TRBJ2-3; 10 positions match TRBD1. The V and J ends lost 4 bases and 6 bases, in that order; junction bases with no gene match: 9. This CDR3 has 16 amino acids. Germline V gives CDR1 KGHDR, CDR2 SFDVKD. In DNA form, the CDR3 reads TGTGCCACCAGTGACTACGGACAGGGGGGACTGGATACGCAGTATTTT. The encoded protein is CATSDYGQGGLDTQYF.

This clone was detected a few times. V is TRBV3-1 (or the pseudogene TRBV3-2) and J is TRBJ2-7; maybe TRBD1 (6 bases). CDR1 and CDR2 (germline): LGHDT, YNNKEL (reference sequence). The CDR3 has 14 amino acids. Trimming stripped 1 base from V and 2 bases from J, with 9 bases between. CDR3 protein: CASSQAAGAYEQYF. The CDR3 DNA reads TGTGCCAGCAGCCAAGCGGCAGGGGCCTACGAGCAGTACTTC.

The genes are TRBV9 and TRBJ2-3; 11 bases fit TRBD2. This CDR3 is built from 16 residues. From germline, CDR1 is SGDLS and CDR2 YYNGEE. The trim removed 2 bases at V and 1 base at J, leaving 3 bases unmatched. The CDR3: CASSVLTSGGTDTQYF. CDR3 in DNA: TGTGCCAGCAGCGTTCTGACTAGCGGGGGCACAGATACGCAGTATTTT.

This clone was recorded once. V usage is TRBV10-3 and J usage is TRBJ2-5, with TRBD1 matching 7 bases. This CDR3 has 14 amino acids. CDR1 ENHRY and CDR2 SYGVKD come from the germline V gene. V was clipped by 6 bases and J by 4 bases; unmatched bases: 8. CDR3 in DNA: TGTGCCATCAGCCTAACAGGGGATTCAGAGACCCAGTACTTC. It encodes CAISLTGDSETQYF.

This clone showed up just once. The rearrangement links TRBV28 to TRBJ1-2; 7 nucleotides line up with TRBD1. The J segment lost 3 bases and the V segment lost 1 base, leaving 2 bases of the junction unmatched. Germline CDR1 MDHEN, CDR2 SYDVKM. This CDR3 has 14 amino acids. CDR3 region: CASSLFDRDYGYTF. The DNA of the CDR3 is TGTGCCAGCAGTTTATTTGACAGGGACTATGGCTACACCTTC.

This clone came up once. This chain uses TRBV13 with TRBJ1-2; 9 bases are a match to TRBD1. In germline, CDR1 is PRHDT, CDR2 FYEKMQ (reference sequence). V was pared by 5 bases and J by 7 bases, with 5 bases of the junction left unmatched. The CDR3 contains 13 residues. CDR3 sequence reads: CASSRTGAGGYTF. In DNA, the CDR3 is TGTGCCAGCAGCCGGACAGGGGCGGGTGGCTACACCTTC. The entire variable domain, with the rest obtained from reference TRBV13 and TRBJ1-2, is as follows: AAGVIQSPRHLIKEKRETATLKCYPIPRHDTVYWYQQGPGQDPQFLISFYEKMQSDKGSIPDRFSAQQFSDYHSELNMSSLELGDSALYFCASSRTGAGGYTFGSGTRLTVV.

The rearrangement uses TRBV12-3 or TRBV12-4 and TRBJ1-2; D might be TRBD1 (5 bases). Deletions cut 6 bases from V and 6 bases from J, with 14 bases between. The CDR3 extends over 13 amino acids. CDR3 sequence: CASSPVKGNGYTF. The CDR3 DNA reads TGTGCCAGCAGCCCAGTCAAGGGGAATGGCTACACCTTC.

The J gene is TRBJ2-7, the V gene TRBV5-4; a weak D match, TRBD1 (6 bases). V lost 4 bases and J lost 0, with 11 bases in between. This CDR3 spans 14 amino acids. From germline, CDR1 is SGHNT and CDR2 YYREEE (reference sequence). The CDR3 DNA is TGTGCCAGCAGCACAGGGTCCAGCTCCTACGAGCAGTACTTC. Translation: CASSTGSSSYEQYF.

This chain connects TRBV6-5 to TRBJ2-2; D perhaps matches TRBD2 (5 bases). Trimming stripped 7 bases from V and 0 bases from J, with 12 bases between. Germline V gene sequence: CDR1 MNHEY, CDR2 SVGAGI. This CDR3 contains 15 residues. CDR3 DNA sequence: TGTGCCAGCATCAAACCCGGGGCGAACACCGGGGAGCTGTTTTTT. It encodes CASIKPGANTGELFF.

This clone occurred a few times. V and J are TRBV30 and TRBJ1-2; 9 bases are shared with TRBD1. Germline-derived CDR1 and CDR2 are GTSNPN and SVGIG (reference sequence). The CDR3 length is 14 residues. V lost 2 bases to trimming and J lost 3 bases; unmatched junction nucleotides: 4. CDR3 sequence (DNA): TGTGCCTGGAGTAACAGACAGGGGGACTATGGCTACACCTTC. Encoded protein: CAWSNRQGDYGYTF. The full variable domain, its missing parts supplied by reference TRBV30 and TRBJ1-2, is SQTIHQWPATLVQPVGSPLSLECTVEGTSNPNLYWYRQAAGRGLQLLFYSVGIGQISSEVPQNLSASRPQDRQFILSSKKLLLSDSGFYLCAWSNRQGDYGYTFGSGTRLTVV.

This clone was detected only once. V and J are TRBV4-1 and TRBJ2-1, with TRBD2 matching over 7 bases. After removal of 4 bases from V and 10 bases from J, the junction contained 10 bases not matched to a gene. The CDR3 has 14 amino acids. The V gene's germline CDR1 is MGHRA and CDR2 YSYEKL. CDR3 DNA sequence: TGCGCCAGCAGCCCAGAGAGCGGGGCTCACGAGCAGTTCTTC. It codes for CASSPESGAHEQFF.

CDR3 nucleotide sequence: TGTGCCAGCACGAGGGAAGTCCTTACCGGGGAGCTGTTTTTT. Translating it yields CASTREVLTGELFF. The chain couples TRBV7-2 to TRBJ2-2; a weak D match, TRBD2 (5 bases). Germline V CDR1 and CDR2: SGHTA, FQGNSA. Trimming stripped 7 bases from V and 5 bases from J, with 14 bases between. The CDR3 totals 14 residues.

This clone was observed a single time. J is TRBJ1-2 and V is TRBV27, with 9 nucleotides matching TRBD1. Germline V lookup: CDR1 MNHEY, CDR2 SMNVEV (reference sequence). V was pared by 6 bases and J by 8 bases, with 10 bases of the junction left unmatched. The CDR3 runs to 14 residues. The CDR3 loop is CASRGQGSFNGYTF. The CDR3 region has the DNA TGTGCCAGCAGGGGACAGGGATCGTTTAACGGCTACACCTTC.